A single count supports the clone carrying this T cell receptor beta chain. Its antigen is not identified. MiXCR was run by TCRdb on the reads, yielding one entry per CDR3 protein. Of 370,000 or so distinct CDR3 sequences detected, about 35% appear once; the ten largest clones hold about 13%. The record originates from a study of T cell repertoires in cytomegalovirus infection. About the research overall: Signatures in public TCR beta sequences pointed to both CMV infection and matching HLA type. Study-level results: Totalled public TCR beta family frequency picked out people who carried CMV plus the relevant HLA. Dominant in the ex vivo response were TCR beta clonotypes restricted by HLA-C and specific for CMV.

This CDR3 region has 15 residues. V was cut by 8 bases and J by 2 bases, with 16 bases left in between. The receptor was isolated from a human donor in good health (CMV status not recorded). Some clones in this sample may be carry-over from other donors' samples. Material: cultured PBMCs, obtained from culture after CMV antigen stimulation. V and J are TRBV23-1 and TRBJ2-1; D remains ambiguous. TRBV23-1 is labeled an ORF, and its function is uncertain. The CDR3 is CASPNRTATYNEQFF. In DNA, the CDR3 is TGCGCCAGCCCTAATCGGACCGCCACCTACAATGAGCAGTTCTTC.